What follows are 19 T cell receptor beta chains derived from one specimen sequenced in a study of shared clonotypes between healthy human individuals. Profiled with immunoSEQ multiplex PCR; TCRdb holds only in-frame clones, not every one. The repertoire holds approximately 1.5 million clones, with 95% to 99% as singletons. The specimen sequenced was naive CD4+ T cells sorted from blood. Specified subset: CD45RA+ positively selected. The receptors originated from a man younger than 45 in good health.

This clone was detected only a few times. The J gene is TRBJ1-2, the V gene TRBV5-4; possible D gene TRBD1, 5 bases. V dropped 4 bases and J dropped 3 bases, with 13 bases sitting between them. This CDR3 has 14 amino acids. Germline V gene data show CDR1 as SGHNT and CDR2 as YYREEE (reference sequence). For the CDR3, the DNA is TGTGCCAGCAGCCGGATACAGGTCGACTATGGCTACACCTTC. This codes for CASSRIQVDYGYTF. Full variable domain (rest looked up from reference TRBV5-4 and TRBJ1-2): ETGVTQSPTHLIKTRGQQVTLRCSSQSGHNTVSWYQQALGQGPQFIFQYYREEENGRGNFPPRFSGLQFPNYSSELNVNALELDDSALYLCASSRIQVDYGYTFGSGTRLTVV.

The chain is built from TRBV7-3 and TRBJ2-7, with 9 bases lining up with TRBD1. Trimming removed 4 bases from V and 4 bases from J; junction bases left unmatched: 11. The CDR3 consists of 16 residues. Germline CDR1 and CDR2: SGHTA and FQGTGA. CDR3: CASSSQPGTGIYEQYF. CDR3 nucleotides: TGTGCCAGCAGCTCTCAGCCCGGGACAGGGATTTACGAGCAGTACTTC.

This clone was recorded only once. At one end, the junction sequence differs from germline, possibly due to a read error. V gene TRBV6-6 combines with J gene TRBJ2-7, with TRBD1 matching 7 bases. The CDR3 totals 14 residues. Germline lookup yields CDR1 MNHNY and CDR2 SVGAGI (reference sequence). CDR3 nucleotides: TGTGCCAGCAGTTACCAAGGGACAGCCATGGGTTTTGGCTTC. Encoded protein: CASSYQGTAMGFGF.

Turning to this clone: The same CDR3 is also encoded by other DNA sequences in this sample. J is TRBJ2-1 and V is TRBV7-2, with TRBD2 matching over 7 bases. The CDR3 sequence is 15 residues long. Germline V gene data show CDR1 as SGHTA and CDR2 as FQGNSA. V gave up 2 bases and J gave up 4 bases; unmatched junction bases: 5. The CDR3 coding sequence is TGTGCCAGCAGCTTACGGCGGGGAGGGTACAATGAGCAGTTCTTC. It specifies CASSLRRGGYNEQFF.

The V call is TRBV9, the J call TRBJ2-5; possible D gene TRBD2, 7 bases. V shed 6 bases and J shed 4 bases, with 19 bases lying between them. The germline V gene has CDR1 SGDLS and CDR2 YYNGEE. The CDR3 contains 15 residues. This CDR3 is CASTLGGGSSETQYF. DNA for the CDR3: TGTGCCAGCACCCTAGGCGGGGGCTCATCAGAGACCCAGTACTTC.

The gene calls are TRBV5-1 and TRBJ2-1; no firm D call. This CDR3 region has 15 residues. The germline V gene has CDR1 SGHRS and CDR2 YFSETQ. V dropped 4 bases and J dropped 4 bases, with 15 bases sitting between them. CDR3: CASSNQRTIYNEQFF. In DNA form, the CDR3 reads TGCGCCAGCAGCAACCAAAGGACGATTTACAATGAGCAGTTCTTC. The entire variable domain, with the rest obtained from reference TRBV5-1 and TRBJ2-1, is as follows: KAGVTQTPRYLIKTRGQQVTLSCSPISGHRSVSWYQQTPGQGLQFLFEYFSETQRNKGNFPGRFSGRQFSNSRSEMNVSTLELGDSALYLCASSNQRTIYNEQFFGPGTRLTVL.

The chain couples TRBV6-5 to TRBJ2-7; D is unresolved. The germline V gene has CDR1 MNHEY and CDR2 SVGAGI. This CDR3 spans 13 amino acids. Trimming left V 4 bases short and J 0 bases short, with 7 bases between. In DNA, the CDR3 is TGTGCCAGCAGTTTCCCCGCCTCCTACGAGCAGTACTTC. Amino acid sequence: CASSFPASYEQYF.

The chain links TRBV19 to TRBJ1-2; 10 positions match TRBD1. Germline loops: CDR1 LNHDA, CDR2 SQIVND (reference sequence). CDR3 length equals 16 residues. V lost 7 bases, J lost 4 bases, and 12 bases stayed unmatched. CDR3 amino acids: CASNNPGTGEFYGYTF. The CDR3 nucleotides read TGTGCCAGTAACAATCCCGGGACAGGGGAGTTCTATGGCTACACCTTC.

This rearrangement joins TRBV7-9 to TRBJ2-7; D possibly corresponds to TRBD2 (5 bases). Trimming took off 5 bases at V and 0 bases at J, with 14 bases between the two ends. Germline CDR1 SEHNR, CDR2 FQNEAQ (reference sequence). The CDR3 length is 15 residues. In nucleotides, the CDR3 is TGTGCCAGCAGCCCGCGGAGAGGGAGCTCCTACGAGCAGTACTTC. Protein: CASSPRRGSSYEQYF.

The chain recombines TRBV29-1 with TRBJ2-5, with 7 bases that match TRBD1. Unmatched junction bases numbered 9, after V lost 6 bases and J lost 5 bases. The CDR3 loop spans 13 amino acids. Germline V gene data show CDR1 as SQVTM and CDR2 as ANQGSEA. Here the CDR3 DNA reads TGCAGCGTAAGACAGGGTATGGTGGAGACCCAGTACTTC. This translates into CSVRQGMVETQYF.

This clone showed up just once. CDR3 loop: CASSLVGGRRNTEAFF. CDR3 DNA: TGTGCCAGCAGCTTAGTCGGGGGGCGCAGGAACACTGAAGCTTTCTTT. This chain uses TRBV7-8 with TRBJ1-1, with D tentatively TRBD1 (6 bases). Trimming took 1 base from V and 1 from J, leaving 13 bases between them. The germline gives CDR1 SGHVS, CDR2 FQNEAQ. The CDR3 is 16 residues long.

The chain has TRBV5-1 and TRBJ2-2; TRBD1 agrees at 8 bases. Looked up from germline, CDR1 is SGHRS and CDR2 is YFSETQ. The CDR3 covers 14 residues. Trimming took 4 bases from V and 7 from J; bases not matched to a gene: 6. CDR3: CASSTDRGGGELFF. CDR3 nucleotide sequence: TGCGCCAGCAGCACAGACAGGGGAGGCGGGGAGCTGTTTTTT.

This clone was recorded a few times. This chain's CDR3 is CASSQVLAGNSYEQYF. CDR3 sequence (DNA): TGCGCCAGCAGCCAAGTCCTTGCGGGGAACTCCTACGAGCAGTACTTC. This sequence joins TRBV4-1 and TRBJ2-7; D possibly corresponds to TRBD2 (6 bases). CDR3 size: 16 residues. CDR1 is MGHRA, CDR2 YSYEKL, per germline. V was trimmed by 1 base and J by 0 bases, leaving 13 bases between them.

The chain combines TRBV4-3 with TRBJ2-3; no clear D gene. From germline, CDR1 is LGHNA and CDR2 YSLEER. The length of the CDR3 is 15 residues. Trimming took 2 bases from V and 1 from J, leaving 10 bases between them. The CDR3 region has the DNA TGCGCCAGCAGCCAACGGGTGGTCGGCACAGATACGCAGTATTTT. The encoded protein is CASSQRVVGTDTQYF.

This clone was counted once. This chain joins TRBV28 and TRBJ2-2; D gene ambiguous. Germline V gene data show CDR1 as MDHEN and CDR2 as SYDVKM. Between the trimmed V and J ends, which lost 5 bases and 7 bases, there was a span of 8 bases. The CDR3 has 12 residues. CDR3 protein: CASSGSHGELFF. CDR3 nucleotides: TGTGCCAGCAGTGGTTCCCACGGGGAGCTGTTTTTT.

The V and J genes are TRBV28 and TRBJ2-7, with 7 bases matching TRBD1. The CDR3 extends over 15 amino acids. CDR1 and CDR2 from the germline V gene are MDHEN and SYDVKM. V shed 7 bases, J shed 2 bases, and the junction held 11 bases outside the gene matches. The CDR3 loop is CASIRAWDRTYEQYF. CDR3 nucleotide sequence: TGTGCCAGCATCCGGGCATGGGACAGAACCTACGAGCAGTACTTC.

This chain joins TRBV28 and TRBJ2-1, with D perhaps matching TRBD2 (6 bases). CDR1 MDHEN and CDR2 SYDVKM come from the germline V gene. The V end lost 6 bases, the J end lost 4 bases, and 16 bases lay between the germline ends. This CDR3 contains 15 residues. The CDR3 loop reads CASSLPLEGYNEQFF. In DNA form, the CDR3 reads TGTGCCAGCAGCCTTCCCCTGGAGGGTTACAATGAGCAGTTCTTC.

The DNA of the CDR3 is TGTGCCAGCAGTTTATGGAGTGGTGGGGTCCCCCAGTACTTC. Its translation: CASSLWSGGVPQYF. The genes are TRBV28 and TRBJ2-5; D gene unclear. This CDR3 is 14 amino acids long. Germline CDR1 reads MDHEN; CDR2 reads SYDVKM. Trimming pared 0 bases from V and 9 bases from J, leaving 14 bases between.

This rearrangement joins TRBV28 to TRBJ2-1; possibly TRBD1 or TRBD2 for D (5 bases each). This CDR3 has 13 amino acids. Deletions cut 6 bases from V and 7 bases from J, with 13 bases between. Germline V gives CDR1 MDHEN, CDR2 SYDVKM. CDR3 amino acids: CASSPRDANEQFF. CDR3 coding DNA: TGTGCCAGCAGCCCTCGGGACGCAAATGAGCAGTTCTTC.